The rows below give T cell receptor beta chains drawn from one sample of a study of T cell repertoires in cytomegalovirus infection. MiXCR was run by TCRdb on the reads, yielding one entry per CDR3 protein. The sample contains over 85,000 distinct CDR3 sequences, 16% of which appear only once. Material: PBMCs. All receptors derive from a human donor in good health (CMV status not recorded). Some clones in this sample may be carry-over from other donors' samples. CDR3s include the opening cysteine and the closing phenylalanine or tryptophan. D genes are given only for firm matches. Clone size is stated in some rows and not others, as once, few, many or a class when expanded.

J,D,size,V,DNA,CDR3
TRBJ2-1,-,few,TRBV3-1,TGTGCCAGCAGCCGATCTTTAAATGAGCAGTTCTTC,CASSRSLNEQFF
TRBJ1-2,TRBD1,-,TRBV29-1,TGCAGCGCCATCACTCCGGGACAGGGACCCCCCGGGGATGGCTACACCTTC,CSAITPGQGPPGDGYTF
TRBJ1-5,-,many,TRBV11-3,TGTGCCAGCAGCTTACCAGGAAGACTATTCCCGGTATCACGACGCCAGCCCCAGCATTTT,CASSLPGRLFPVSRRQPQHF
TRBJ1-5,-,few,TRBV6-6,TGTGCCAGCAAGACAGGCAATCAGCCCCAGCATTTT,CASKTGNQPQHF
TRBJ1-4,TRBD1,-,TRBV5-4,TGTGCCAGCAGCGCGGGACAGGGTGGTGAAAAACTGTTTTTT,CASSAGQGGEKLFF
TRBJ2-1,-,-,TRBV6-6,TGTGCCAGCAGTTACACCGGGTCCTATAACACTGAGCATTTCTTC,CASSYTGSYNTEHFF
TRBJ1-2,-,many,TRBV7-2,TGTGCCAGCAGCTTATCCCAGGCTAACTATGGCTACACCTTC,CASSLSQANYGYTF
TRBJ1-2,-,few,TRBV10-3,TGTGCCATCAGTGAGCCTAATTATGGCTACACCTTC,CAISEPNYGYTF
TRBJ2-7,TRBD1,few,TRBV20-1,TGCAGCACGCCCCGGACAGGATCCTACGAGCAGTACTTC,CSTPRTGSYEQYF
TRBJ2-2,TRBD2,many,TRBV11-2,TGTGCCAGCAGCCGTCCGGGGGGAGGCACCGGGGAGCTGTTTTTT,CASSRPGGGTGELFF
TRBJ2-2,-,-,TRBV5-4,TGTGCCACCTCACCGGGACCGCAGAACACCGGGGAGCTGTTTTTT,CATSPGPQNTGELFF
TRBJ1-1,TRBD1,many,TRBV12-3/TRBV12-4,TGTGCCAGCAGTCCCCAGACAGGGGGAATGGACACTGAAGCTTTCTTT,CASSPQTGGMDTEAFF
TRBJ2-7,-,-,TRBV7-6,TGTGCCAGCATCTTGAGAAGCTCCTACGAGCAGTACTTC,CASILRSSYEQYF
TRBJ2-3,-,once,TRBV7-2,TGTGCCAGCGGGTGGGCCACAGATACGCAGTATTTT,CASGWATDTQYF
TRBJ2-7,TRBD2,-,TRBV20-1,TGCAGTGCTAGTATGGCCGGGGGGTACGAGCAGTACTTC,CSASMAGGYEQYF
TRBJ2-7,-,many,TRBV7-2,TGTGCCAGCAGCCTTGAGCCGGGGTCCTACGAGCAGTACTTC,CASSLEPGSYEQYF
TRBJ1-1,-,-,TRBV15,TGTGCCACCAGCAGAGACATAGGGGGGTACACTGAAGCTTTCTTT,CATSRDIGGYTEAFF
TRBJ1-2,TRBD1,-,TRBV29-1,TGCAGCGTTGGGACAGGGGGGAGAAAGGGCAGTGGCTACACCTTC,CSVGTGGRKGSGYTF
TRBJ2-7,TRBD1,few,TRBV6-5,TGTGCCAGCAGCACGGGACAGGGGCTTTACGAGCAGTACTTC,CASSTGQGLYEQYF
TRBJ1-1,-,many,TRBV7-2,TGTGCCTCGGGCAGGACAGAGAACACTGAAGCTTTCTTT,CASGRTENTEAFF
TRBJ1-1,-,-,TRBV6-2/TRBV6-3,TGTGCCAGCAGGGTAGGAGGGGGAGGTTTTACTGAAGCTTTCTTT,CASRVGGGGFTEAFF
TRBJ2-1,-,many,TRBV7-8,TGTGCCAGCAGCTTATCGGGCAGGAGCTCCTACAATGAGCAGTTCTTC,CASSLSGRSSYNEQFF
TRBJ2-3,TRBD1,many,TRBV12-3/TRBV12-4,TGTGCCAGCAGCTGGGACAGAACTAACACAGATACGCAGTATTTT,CASSWDRTNTDTQYF
TRBJ2-7,-,many,TRBV7-6,TGTGCCACCCGGGGACTCCGTGGGGACGAGCAGTACTTC,CATRGLRGDEQYF